These 29 T cell receptor beta chains originate from one sample sequenced in a study of CD8+ T cells in alopecia areata. Reverse transcription of extracted RNA yielded cDNA, which provided the sequencing template. Generated by immunoSEQ multiplex PCR, the TCRdb table keeps only in-frame clones and is missing some. Of about 180,000 clones in the sample, 59% were seen once. The sequencing here drew on CD4+ T cells sorted from blood, taken at week 0. These receptors were taken from a human donor with alopecia areata.

V and J are TRBV29-1 and TRBJ2-3; TRBD2 is a possible D gene (6 bases). CDR3 length: 13 residues. Germline CDR1 is SQVTM and CDR2 is ANQGSEA. V lost 4 bases, J lost 4 bases, and 12 bases lay in between. The CDR3 spells CSVAEGTADTQYF. DNA of the CDR3: TGCAGCGTTGCGGAGGGGACGGCAGATACGCAGTATTTT.

The J gene is TRBJ1-1, the V gene TRBV18, with D maybe TRBD1 (5 bases). This CDR3 comprises 14 residues. Deletions cut 4 bases from V and 1 base from J, with 10 bases between. Germline V gene lookup returns CDR1 KGHSH and CDR2 LQKENI. The CDR3 region has the DNA TGTGCCAGCTCACTCTCGACAGAGAACACTGAAGCTTTCTTT. Translated: CASSLSTENTEAFF. The whole variable domain, filled in from reference TRBV18 and TRBJ1-1, reads NAGVMQNPRHLVRRRGQEARLRCSPMKGHSHVYWYRQLPEEGLKFMVYLQKENIIDESGMPKERFSAEFPKEGPSILRIQQVVRGDSAAYFCASSLSTENTEAFFGQGTRLTVV.

This chain joins TRBV5-1 and TRBJ1-2, with a weak D call TRBD1 (6 bases). Trimming removed 4 bases at V and 3 bases at J, with 16 bases between. The length of the CDR3 is 15 residues. CDR1 SGHRS and CDR2 YFSETQ come from the germline V gene. The CDR3 DNA reads as TGCGCCAGCAGCGGCGACAGGATCGGGGACTATGGCTACACCTTC. This codes for CASSGDRIGDYGYTF.

In its sample, this clone was seen a few times. The chain combines TRBV4-2 with TRBJ1-3; 7 nucleotides line up with TRBD1. This CDR3 is 16 amino acids long. V trimming: 0 bases; J trimming: 4 bases; junction bases outside the gene matches: 6. Germline V gives CDR1 LGHNA, CDR2 YNFKEQ. The CDR3 DNA follows: TGTGCCAGCAGCCAAGATCCCGGACAGGCCGGAAACACCATATATTTT. Translating gives CASSQDPGQAGNTIYF.

This chain links TRBV29-1 with TRBJ2-1; D may be TRBD1 (5 bases). Germline lookup yields CDR1 SQVTM and CDR2 ANQGSEA. Trimming shortened V by 4 bases and J by 12 bases, and 13 bases separated the two germline ends. The CDR3 is 11 amino acids. This CDR3 is CSVGFAQGQFF. DNA for the CDR3: TGCAGCGTTGGATTCGCTCAGGGGCAGTTCTTC.

The chain couples TRBV5-1 to TRBJ2-4; 9 nucleotides agree with TRBD1. CDR1 is SGHRS, CDR2 YFSETQ, per germline. The CDR3 runs 15 residues. Trimming cost V 3 bases and J 6 bases; bases outside gene matches: 7. The CDR3 region is CASSSVPGQGNIQYF. In nucleotides, the CDR3 is TGCGCCAGCAGCTCCGTCCCGGGACAGGGAAACATTCAGTACTTC.

The chain carries TRBV6-1 and TRBJ1-5; possibly TRBD1 for D (5 bases). Trimming stripped 4 bases from V and 5 bases from J, with 12 bases between. The CDR3 is made up of 14 amino acids. CDR1 and CDR2 from the germline V gene are MNHNS and SASEGT. Written as DNA, the CDR3 is TGTGCCAGCAGTGGGATGTCAGGGCATCAGCCCCAGCATTTT. It yields the protein CASSGMSGHQPQHF.

This clone has just a few counts. Its ends do not fully match the called genes, so a read error is possible. Written as DNA, the CDR3 is TGTGCCAGCAGCGTGGAGGACGTAATACATTTT. Translating it yields CASSVEDVIHF. The genes are TRBV9 and TRBJ2-3; a weak D match, TRBD2 (5 bases). CDR1 and CDR2 (germline): SGDLS, YYNGEE. The CDR3 contains 11 residues.

V and J are TRBV29-1 and TRBJ2-3; D ambiguous. V was cut by 6 bases and J by 0 bases, with 10 bases left in between. The CDR3 loop spans 13 amino acids. The V gene's germline CDR1 is SQVTM and CDR2 ANQGSEA. The CDR3 spells CSVEPMSTDTQYF. The CDR3 region has the DNA TGCAGCGTCGAGCCAATGAGCACAGATACGCAGTATTTT.

V gene TRBV4-2 combines with J gene TRBJ2-1, with 11 bases identical to TRBD1. The CDR3 spans 15 residues. CDR1 and CDR2 (germline): LGHNA, YNFKEQ. J lost 6 bases, V lost 4 bases, and 5 bases had no gene match. Here the CDR3 reads CASSRGTGGANEQFF. CDR3 sequence (DNA): TGTGCCAGCAGCCGAGGGACAGGGGGGGCCAATGAGCAGTTCTTC.

This clone was seen only a few times. J is TRBJ2-1 and V is TRBV4-2; 10 nucleotides match TRBD1. Germline CDR1 is LGHNA and CDR2 is YNFKEQ. The CDR3 is 14 amino acids. The V gene end was trimmed by 4 bases and the J gene end by 6 bases; junction bases not matched to a gene: 3. The CDR3 here is CASSPRTGGNEQFF. In nucleotides, the CDR3 is TGTGCCAGCAGCCCCCGGACAGGGGGCAATGAGCAGTTCTTC.

V usage is TRBV7-2 and J usage is TRBJ2-7; 8 bases match TRBD2. V dropped 5 bases and J dropped 12; count of bases not matched to a gene: 21. The CDR3 loop spans 16 amino acids. The germline CDR1 and CDR2 sequences are SGHTA and FQGNSA. DNA of the CDR3: TGTGCCAGCAGCCTGAGGGGCGGGGGGCTTAAAGTAGCGGCGTACTTC. This gives the protein CASSLRGGGLKVAAYF.

A few counts support this clone. The V gene is TRBV6-5, the J gene TRBJ1-1; 7 bases map to TRBD1. With 4 bases clipped from V and 7 bases from J, the junction kept 9 bases outside the gene matches. From germline, CDR1 is MNHEY and CDR2 SVGAGI. The CDR3 loop spans 14 amino acids. CDR3 in amino acids: CASSSTDRAGEAFF. The CDR3 nucleotides read TGTGCCAGCAGTTCCACAGACAGGGCCGGTGAAGCTTTCTTT.

This clone has more than one count but fewer than ten. The chain employs TRBV30 and TRBJ1-1; the match to TRBD1 covers 8 bases. This CDR3 region has 13 residues. V gave up 4 bases and J gave up 13 bases; unmatched junction bases: 14. From germline, CDR1 is GTSNPN and CDR2 SVGIG (reference sequence). This chain's CDR3 is CAWTLTGGRDHFF. The DNA of the CDR3 is TGTGCCTGGACCCTAACAGGGGGACGCGATCATTTCTTT.

V and J are TRBV6-1 and TRBJ2-7; D gene unclear. The germline V gene has CDR1 MNHNS and CDR2 SASEGT. CDR3 length equals 15 residues. With 2 bases removed from V and 0 bases from J, the gap between germline ends came to 11 bases. CDR3 sequence (DNA): TGTGCCAGCAGTGAATCGGCAGTGAGCTCCTACGAGCAGTACTTC. Translation gives CASSESAVSSYEQYF.

The chain employs TRBV30 and TRBJ1-3; D is undetermined. Germline assignment: CDR1 GTSNPN and CDR2 SVGIG (reference sequence). This CDR3 has 12 residues. V was trimmed by 1 base and J by 3 bases, leaving 4 bases between them. This CDR3 reads CAWSGVGNTIYF. CDR3 sequence (DNA): TGTGCCTGGAGTGGGGTTGGAAACACCATATATTTT. Full variable domain (missing parts from reference TRBV30 and TRBJ1-3): SQTIHQWPATLVQPVGSPLSLECTVEGTSNPNLYWYRQAAGRGLQLLFYSVGIGQISSEVPQNLSASRPQDRQFILSSKKLLLSDSGFYLCAWSGVGNTIYFGEGSWLTVV.

This clone came up a few times. The chain has TRBV23-1 and TRBJ2-7; TRBD2 might be the D (6 bases). TRBV23-1 is an ORF, with its function uncertain. V lost 3 bases, J lost 2 bases, and 14 bases lay in between. This CDR3 comprises 15 residues. The CDR3 spells CASSQPGRSPYEQYF. CDR3 DNA: TGCGCCAGCAGTCAGCCAGGGAGGAGCCCCTACGAGCAGTACTTC.

This chain joins TRBV14 and TRBJ2-6, with 8 bases identical to TRBD1. This CDR3 comprises 17 residues. The trim removed 2 bases at V and 0 bases at J, leaving 3 bases unmatched. Germline CDR1 is SGHDN and CDR2 is FVKESK. The CDR3, as DNA: TGTGCCAGCAGCCAAAGGACAGGGTACTCTGGGGCCAACGTCCTGACTTTC. Amino acid sequence: CASSQRTGYSGANVLTF.

The chain uses TRBV30 and TRBJ1-5; D might be TRBD1 (5 bases). The V and J ends lost 1 base and 5 bases respectively, with 9 bases between them. The CDR3 has 13 amino acids. Germline V lookup: CDR1 GTSNPN, CDR2 SVGIG (reference sequence). CDR3 in amino acids: CAWSGGVYQPQHF. CDR3 coding DNA: TGTGCCTGGAGTGGGGGGGTCTATCAGCCCCAGCATTTT.

This chain links TRBV25-1 with TRBJ2-5; the D is unclear. Germline CDR1 and CDR2: MGHDK and SYGVNS. This CDR3 has 12 residues. The V and J ends lost 6 bases and 0 bases respectively, with 5 bases between them. The CDR3 DNA is TGTGCCAGCAGCCAGTACCAAGAGACCCAGTACTTC. Translated, it gives CASSQYQETQYF.

The J gene is TRBJ1-5, the V gene TRBV28; a weak D match, TRBD1 (5 bases). Germline CDR1 and CDR2: MDHEN and SYDVKM. The CDR3 is 15 residues long. The V end lost 5 bases, the J end lost 0 bases, and 11 bases lay between the germline ends. CDR3 sequence: CASSDRILSNQPQHF. The CDR3 DNA follows: TGTGCCAGCAGTGACAGAATTCTTAGCAATCAGCCCCAGCATTTT.

The rearrangement links TRBV6-1 to TRBJ2-5; 9 bases are a match to TRBD1. Germline V CDR1 and CDR2: MNHNS, SASEGT. V dropped 4 bases and J dropped 2; count of bases not matched to a gene: 5. The CDR3 is 15 amino acids. The CDR3 sequence is CASSGSTGGQETQYF. In nucleotides, the CDR3 is TGTGCCAGCAGTGGGTCGACAGGGGGTCAAGAGACCCAGTACTTC.

V usage is TRBV15 and J usage is TRBJ2-5; D gene unclear. The J call may be in error: the DNA end matches TRBJ2-7 better. The CDR3 loop spans 11 amino acids. Germline loops: CDR1 LNHNV, CDR2 YYDKDF (reference sequence). The CDR3 DNA reads as TGTGCCACCAGCAGAGTTGGCGAGCAGTACTTC. Protein: CATSRVGEQYF.

This clone was picked up many times. The gene calls are TRBV10-3 and TRBJ2-1; 13 nucleotides align to TRBD2. The V and J ends lost 11 bases and 6 bases, in that order; junction bases with no gene match: 4. The CDR3 contains 13 residues. CDR1 and CDR2 from the germline V gene are ENHRY and SYGVKD. The CDR3 nucleotides read TGTGCCTCCGGACTAGCGGGGGCCAATGAGCAGTTCTTC. Its translation is CASGLAGANEQFF.

The chain couples TRBV5-1 to TRBJ2-3; no firm D call. Germline loops: CDR1 SGHRS, CDR2 YFSETQ. V lost 2 bases, J lost 3 bases, and 10 bases lay in between. The CDR3 runs to 14 residues. The CDR3 coding sequence is TGCGCCAGCAGCTTCTCTGGGATGACAGATACGCAGTATTTT. Translated, it gives CASSFSGMTDTQYF.

The chain employs TRBV27 and TRBJ2-5, with 10 nucleotides matching TRBD1. V dropped 3 bases and J dropped 5; count of bases not matched to a gene: 9. This CDR3 contains 16 residues. Germline CDR1 MNHEY, CDR2 SMNVEV (reference sequence). In DNA, the CDR3 is TGTGCCAGCAGTTTCGCTGAGGGACAGGGGTTGGAGACCCAGTACTTC. As protein: CASSFAEGQGLETQYF.

In the case of this clone: Possible read error: a much larger clone is one base away. Other nucleotide sequences in the sample specify the same CDR3. The V and J genes are TRBV27 and TRBJ2-7, with TRBD1 matching 10 bases. CDR1 and CDR2 from the germline V gene are MNHEY and SMNVEV (reference sequence). CDR3 length: 13 residues. V gave up 6 bases and J gave up 3 bases; unmatched junction bases: 2. The CDR3 nucleotides read TGTGCCAGCAGCCGGGACAGGGGCTACGAGCAGTACTTC. It yields the protein CASSRDRGYEQYF.

This chain joins TRBV6-5 and TRBJ1-5; D uncertain. This CDR3 has 14 amino acids. The V gene's germline CDR1 is MNHEY and CDR2 SVGAGI. V was clipped by 4 bases and J by 5 bases, with 12 bases between them. The CDR3 region has the DNA TGTGCCAGCAGTTCTGCAGGCCCCCATCAGCCCCAGCATTTT. Translating it yields CASSSAGPHQPQHF.

The chain links TRBV5-1 to TRBJ2-7; 7 bases fit TRBD1. V lost 2 bases and J lost 1; bases outside the gene matches: 3. The CDR3 is made up of 14 amino acids. From germline, CDR1 is SGHRS and CDR2 YFSETQ. CDR3 residues: CASSFTGVSYEQYF. The CDR3 region has the DNA TGCGCCAGCAGCTTCACAGGGGTTTCCTACGAGCAGTACTTC.